This T cell receptor beta chain was sequenced for a study of shared clonotypes between healthy human individuals. In the naive CD8 group, cells lacked CD45RO and were positively selected for CCR7, so terminally differentiated effector memory CD45RA+ cells were left out. The length of the CDR3 is 16 residues. The germline V gene encodes CDR1 SGDLS and CDR2 YYNGEE. Measured with immunoSEQ multiplex PCR; TCRdb has only the in-frame clones, and not every one. This table has about 590,000 clones, nearly 97% appearing once. Broader study findings: Researchers sampled only blood; tissue repertoires likely differ.

This clone has just one count. Its target is unknown. Sequenced: naive CD8+ T cells sorted from blood. The source is a woman aged 25 to 39 in good health. The chain uses TRBV9 and TRBJ2-5; D tentatively reads TRBD1 or TRBD2 (5 bases each). The assigned J gene may be wrong: the sequence end matches TRBJ2-7 better. CDR3 sequence reads: CASSVGGGSRDHEQYF. The CDR3, as DNA: TGTGCCAGCAGCGTAGGAGGTGGGTCGAGGGACCACGAGCAGTACTTC.